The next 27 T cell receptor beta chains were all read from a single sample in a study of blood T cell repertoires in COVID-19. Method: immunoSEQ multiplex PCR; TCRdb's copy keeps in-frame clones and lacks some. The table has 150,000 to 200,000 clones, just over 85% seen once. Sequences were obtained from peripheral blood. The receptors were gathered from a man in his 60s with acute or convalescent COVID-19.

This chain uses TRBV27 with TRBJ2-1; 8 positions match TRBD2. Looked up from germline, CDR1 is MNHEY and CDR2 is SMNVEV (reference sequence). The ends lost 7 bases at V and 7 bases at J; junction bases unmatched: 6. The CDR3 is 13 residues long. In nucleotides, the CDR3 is TGTGCCAGCATCGGGAGGGCGGGGAATGAGCAGTTCTTC. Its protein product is CASIGRAGNEQFF.

CDR3 in amino acids: CASSYSSQGRNSPLHF. CDR3 bases: TGTGCCAGCAGTTACTCCTCGCAGGGGCGGAATTCACCCCTCCACTTT. The chain recombines TRBV6-5 with TRBJ1-6, with TRBD1 as a possible D gene (6 bases). CDR1 is MNHEY and CDR2 is SVGAGI in the germline V gene. This CDR3 region has 16 residues. V dropped 0 bases and J dropped 7 bases, with 13 bases sitting between them.

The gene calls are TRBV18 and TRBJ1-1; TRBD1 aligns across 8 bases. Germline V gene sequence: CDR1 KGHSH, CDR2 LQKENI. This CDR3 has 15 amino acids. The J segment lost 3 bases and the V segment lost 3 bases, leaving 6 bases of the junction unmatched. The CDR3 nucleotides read TGTGCCAGCTCACCCAGGGGGCGATCGGACACTGAAGCTTTCTTT. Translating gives CASSPRGRSDTEAFF.

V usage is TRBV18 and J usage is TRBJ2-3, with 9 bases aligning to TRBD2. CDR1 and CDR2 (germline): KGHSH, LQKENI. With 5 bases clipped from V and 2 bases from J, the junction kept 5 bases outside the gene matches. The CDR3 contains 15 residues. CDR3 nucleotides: TGTGCCAGCTCAGGATCTAGCGGGATCACAGATACGCAGTATTTT. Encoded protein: CASSGSSGITDTQYF.

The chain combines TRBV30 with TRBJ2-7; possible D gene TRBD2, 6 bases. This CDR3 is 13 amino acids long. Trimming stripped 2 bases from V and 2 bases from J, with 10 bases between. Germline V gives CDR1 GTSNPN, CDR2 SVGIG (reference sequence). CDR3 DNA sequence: TGTGCCTGGAGTTCGGGGGTTACCTACGAGCAGTACTTC. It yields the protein CAWSSGVTYEQYF. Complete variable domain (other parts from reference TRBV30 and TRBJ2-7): SQTIHQWPATLVQPVGSPLSLECTVEGTSNPNLYWYRQAAGRGLQLLFYSVGIGQISSEVPQNLSASRPQDRQFILSSKKLLLSDSGFYLCAWSSGVTYEQYFGPGTRLTVT.

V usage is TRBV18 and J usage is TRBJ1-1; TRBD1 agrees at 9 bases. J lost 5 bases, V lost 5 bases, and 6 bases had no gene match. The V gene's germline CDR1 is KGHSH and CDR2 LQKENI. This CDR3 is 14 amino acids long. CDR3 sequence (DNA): TGTGCCAGCTCATATGGACAGGGGTTTACTGAAGCTTTCTTT. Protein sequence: CASSYGQGFTEAFF.

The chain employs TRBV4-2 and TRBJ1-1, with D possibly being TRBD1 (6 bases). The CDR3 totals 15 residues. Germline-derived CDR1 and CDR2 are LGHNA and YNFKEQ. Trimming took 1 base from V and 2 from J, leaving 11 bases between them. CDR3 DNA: TGTGCCAGCAGCCAAGTCGGGACACCTAACACTGAAGCTTTCTTT. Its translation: CASSQVGTPNTEAFF.

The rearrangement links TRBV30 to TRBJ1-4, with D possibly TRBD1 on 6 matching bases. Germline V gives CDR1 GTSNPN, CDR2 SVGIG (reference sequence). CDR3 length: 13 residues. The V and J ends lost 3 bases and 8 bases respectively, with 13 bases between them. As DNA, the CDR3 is TGTGCCTGGAGCCGGGACACGGAGGAAAAACTGTTTTTT. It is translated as CAWSRDTEEKLFF. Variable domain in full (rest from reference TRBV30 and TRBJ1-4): SQTIHQWPATLVQPVGSPLSLECTVEGTSNPNLYWYRQAAGRGLQLLFYSVGIGQISSEVPQNLSASRPQDRQFILSSKKLLLSDSGFYLCAWSRDTEEKLFFGSGTQLSVL.

CDR3 residues: CASSQGTSGGSSYEQYF. In DNA, the CDR3 is TGTGCCAGCAGCCAAGGGACTAGCGGGGGAAGCTCCTACGAGCAGTACTTC. This chain uses TRBV2 with TRBJ2-7; 14 bases are shared with TRBD2. Germline-derived CDR1 and CDR2 are SNHLY and FYNNEI. V was clipped by 6 bases and J by 0 bases; unmatched bases: 7. The CDR3 contains 17 residues.

The CDR3 loop is CASSHARWFLTGLGLGNYGYTF. As DNA, the CDR3 is TGCGCCAGCAGCCACGCCCGCTGGTTCCTGACAGGGCTCGGATTAGGTAACTATGGCTACACCTTC. The chain is built from TRBV4-1 and TRBJ1-2; 7 bases agree with TRBD1. The CDR3 covers 22 residues. The germline V gene encodes CDR1 MGHRA and CDR2 YSYEKL. With 3 bases clipped from V and 1 base from J, the junction kept 26 bases outside the gene matches.

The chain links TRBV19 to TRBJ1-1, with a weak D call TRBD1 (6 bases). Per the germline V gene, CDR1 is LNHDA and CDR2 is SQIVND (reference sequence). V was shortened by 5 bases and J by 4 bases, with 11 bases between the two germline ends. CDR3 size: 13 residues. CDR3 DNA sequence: TGTGCCAGTAGTCTAAGGGGGACCACTGAAGCTTTCTTT. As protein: CASSLRGTTEAFF. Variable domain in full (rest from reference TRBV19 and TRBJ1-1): DGGITQSPKYLFRKEGQNVTLSCEQNLNHDAMYWYRQDPGQGLRLIYYSQIVNDFQKGDIAEGYSVSREKKESFPLTVTSAQKNPTAFYLCASSLRGTTEAFFGQGTRLTVV.

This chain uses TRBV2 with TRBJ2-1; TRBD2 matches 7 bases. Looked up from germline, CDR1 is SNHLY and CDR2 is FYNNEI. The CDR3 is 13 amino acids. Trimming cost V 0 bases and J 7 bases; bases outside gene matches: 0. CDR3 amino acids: CASSEARENEQFF. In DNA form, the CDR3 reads TGTGCCAGCAGTGAAGCGCGGGAGAATGAGCAGTTCTTC.

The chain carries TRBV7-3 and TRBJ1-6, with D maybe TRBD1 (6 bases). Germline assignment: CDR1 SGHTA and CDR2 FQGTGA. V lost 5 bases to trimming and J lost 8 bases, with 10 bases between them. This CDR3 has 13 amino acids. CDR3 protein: CASSPGADSPLHF. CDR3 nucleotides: TGTGCCAGCAGCCCAGGGGCGGATTCACCCCTCCACTTT.

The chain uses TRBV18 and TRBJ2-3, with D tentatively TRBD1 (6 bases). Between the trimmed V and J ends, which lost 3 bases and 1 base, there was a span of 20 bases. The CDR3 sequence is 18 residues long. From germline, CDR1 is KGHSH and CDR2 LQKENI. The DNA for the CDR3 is TGTGCCAGCTCACCCAAAGAAAAAAGGGGGACCCGCACAGATACGCAGTATTTT. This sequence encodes CASSPKEKRGTRTDTQYF.

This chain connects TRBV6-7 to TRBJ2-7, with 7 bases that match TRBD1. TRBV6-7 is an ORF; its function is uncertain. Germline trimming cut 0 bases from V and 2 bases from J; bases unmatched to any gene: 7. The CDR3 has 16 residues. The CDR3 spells CASSYSCQGDPYEQYF. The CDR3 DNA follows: TGTGCCAGCAGTTACTCGTGCCAGGGGGACCCCTACGAGCAGTACTTC.

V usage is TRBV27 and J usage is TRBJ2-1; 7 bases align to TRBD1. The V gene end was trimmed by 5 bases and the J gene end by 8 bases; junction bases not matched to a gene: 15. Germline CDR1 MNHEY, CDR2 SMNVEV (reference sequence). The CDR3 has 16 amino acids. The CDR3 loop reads CASSPVTGVGVDEQFF. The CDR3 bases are TGTGCCAGCAGTCCCGTTACAGGGGTAGGGGTTGATGAGCAGTTCTTC.

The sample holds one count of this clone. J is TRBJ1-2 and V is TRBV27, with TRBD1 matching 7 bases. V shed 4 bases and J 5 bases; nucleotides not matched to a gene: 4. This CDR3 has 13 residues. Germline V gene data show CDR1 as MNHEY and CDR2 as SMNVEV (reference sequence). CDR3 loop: CASSSRGQYGYTF. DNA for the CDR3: TGTGCCAGCAGTTCTCGGGGACAGTATGGCTACACCTTC.

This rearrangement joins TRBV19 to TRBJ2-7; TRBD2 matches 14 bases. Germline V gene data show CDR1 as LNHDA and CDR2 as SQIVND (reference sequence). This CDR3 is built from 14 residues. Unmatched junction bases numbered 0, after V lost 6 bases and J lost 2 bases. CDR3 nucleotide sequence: TGTGCCAGTAGGGGACTAGCGGGAGCCTACGAGCAGTACTTC. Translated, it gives CASRGLAGAYEQYF.

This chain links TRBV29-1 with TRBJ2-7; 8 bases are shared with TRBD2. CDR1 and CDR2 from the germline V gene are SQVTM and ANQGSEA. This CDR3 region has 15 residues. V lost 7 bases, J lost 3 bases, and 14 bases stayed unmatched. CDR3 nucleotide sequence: TGCAGCGCGCGGGGGGACGCTAGACATCACTACGAGCAGTACTTC. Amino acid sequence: CSARGDARHHYEQYF.

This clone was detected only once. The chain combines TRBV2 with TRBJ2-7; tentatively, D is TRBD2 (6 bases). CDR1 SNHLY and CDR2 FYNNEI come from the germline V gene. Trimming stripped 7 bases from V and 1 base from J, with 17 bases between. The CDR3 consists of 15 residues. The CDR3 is CASNFGGGTSYEQYF. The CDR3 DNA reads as TGTGCCAGCAACTTTGGGGGTGGGACTTCCTACGAGCAGTACTTC.

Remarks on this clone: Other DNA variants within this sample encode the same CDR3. The CDR3: CASSPGQGPYEQYF. For the CDR3, the DNA is TGTGCCAGCAGCCCGGGACAGGGACCCTACGAGCAGTACTTC. The chain couples TRBV3-1 (or the pseudogene TRBV3-2) to TRBJ2-7, with TRBD1 identical over 9 bases. The germline gives CDR1 LGHDT, CDR2 YNNKEL (reference sequence). The CDR3 is 14 residues long. V dropped 4 bases and J dropped 2; count of bases not matched to a gene: 3.

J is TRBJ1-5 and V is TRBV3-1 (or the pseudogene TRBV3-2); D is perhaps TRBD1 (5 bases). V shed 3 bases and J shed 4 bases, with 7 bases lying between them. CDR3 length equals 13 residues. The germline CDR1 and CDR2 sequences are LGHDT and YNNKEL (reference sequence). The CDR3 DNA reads TGTGCCAGCAGCCACCGGGGGAATCAGCCCCAGCATTTT. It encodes CASSHRGNQPQHF.

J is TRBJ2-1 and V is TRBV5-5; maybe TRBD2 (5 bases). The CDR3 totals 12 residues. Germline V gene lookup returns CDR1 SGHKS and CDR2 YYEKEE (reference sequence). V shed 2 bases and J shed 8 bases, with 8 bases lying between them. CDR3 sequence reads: CASSFLGDEQFF. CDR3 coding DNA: TGTGCCAGCAGCTTCTTGGGAGATGAGCAGTTCTTC.

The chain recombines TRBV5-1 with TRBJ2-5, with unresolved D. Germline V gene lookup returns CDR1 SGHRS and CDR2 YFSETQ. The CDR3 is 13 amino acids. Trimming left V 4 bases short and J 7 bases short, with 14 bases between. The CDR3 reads CASSPESSGTQYF. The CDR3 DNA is TGCGCCAGCAGCCCGGAGTCAAGTGGGACCCAGTACTTC.

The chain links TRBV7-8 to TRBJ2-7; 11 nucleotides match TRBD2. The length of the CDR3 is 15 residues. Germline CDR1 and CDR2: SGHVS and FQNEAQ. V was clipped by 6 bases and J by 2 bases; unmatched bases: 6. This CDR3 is CASRQGTSGTYEQYF. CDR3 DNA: TGTGCCAGCAGACAAGGGACTAGCGGAACCTACGAGCAGTACTTC.

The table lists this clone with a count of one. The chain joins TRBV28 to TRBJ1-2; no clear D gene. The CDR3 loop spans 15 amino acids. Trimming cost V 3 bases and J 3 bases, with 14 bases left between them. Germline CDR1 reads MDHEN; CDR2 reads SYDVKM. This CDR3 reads CASSFGRGGHYGYTF. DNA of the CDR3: TGTGCCAGCAGTTTTGGTCGGGGTGGCCACTATGGCTACACCTTC.

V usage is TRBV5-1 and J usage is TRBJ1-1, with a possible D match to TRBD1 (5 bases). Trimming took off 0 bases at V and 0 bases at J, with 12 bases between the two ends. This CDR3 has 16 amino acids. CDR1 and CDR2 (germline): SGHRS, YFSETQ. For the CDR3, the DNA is TGCGCCAGCAGCTTGGTAGGACAAACGATGAACACTGAAGCTTTCTTT. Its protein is CASSLVGQTMNTEAFF. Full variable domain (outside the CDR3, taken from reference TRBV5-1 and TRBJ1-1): KAGVTQTPRYLIKTRGQQVTLSCSPISGHRSVSWYQQTPGQGLQFLFEYFSETQRNKGNFPGRFSGRQFSNSRSEMNVSTLELGDSALYLCASSLVGQTMNTEAFFGQGTRLTVV.